The 15 T cell receptor beta chains below were found in one sample sequenced in a study of blood T cell repertoires in COVID-19. Sequencing used immunoSEQ multiplex PCR; TCRdb keeps in-frame clones, though not all of them. Found here are 180,000 or so clones, 80% to 90% of them singletons; the top ten hold roughly 8.2%. Sequenced input: peripheral blood. All receptors derive from a man in his 60s with acute or convalescent COVID-19.

The rearrangement links TRBV9 to TRBJ2-3; TRBD2 matches 9 bases. This CDR3 region has 16 residues. V dropped 0 bases and J dropped 4; count of bases not matched to a gene: 6. CDR1 is SGDLS, CDR2 YYNGEE, per germline. In nucleotides, the CDR3 is TGTGCCAGCAGCGTAGCTCCCCTAGCGGGATCAGATACGCAGTATTTT. This gives the protein CASSVAPLAGSDTQYF. Full variable domain (missing parts from reference TRBV9 and TRBJ2-3): DSGVTQTPKHLITATGQRVTLRCSPRSGDLSVYWYQQSLDQGLQFLIQYYNGEERAKGNILERFSAQQFPDLHSELNLSSLELGDSALYFCASSVAPLAGSDTQYFGPGTRLTVL.

The CDR3 region is CATSPGSGNTIYF. Written as DNA, the CDR3 is TGTGCCACCAGCCCAGGGTCCGGAAACACCATATATTTT. This sequence joins TRBV15 and TRBJ1-3; D possibly corresponds to TRBD1 (5 bases). The V gene lost 5 bases and the J gene lost 4 bases, with 9 bases spanning the gap. The CDR3 contains 13 residues. Germline assignment: CDR1 LNHNV and CDR2 YYDKDF (reference sequence). Filled out from reference TRBV15 and TRBJ1-3, the complete variable domain reads DAMVIQNPRYQVTQFGKPVTLSCSQTLNHNVMYWYQQKSSQAPKLLFHYYDKDFNNEADTPDNFQSRRPNTSFCFLDIRSPGLGDTAMYLCATSPGSGNTIYFGEGSWLTVV.

CDR3 protein: CASSRGQPTDTQYF. The CDR3 DNA sequence: TGTGCCAGCAGCCGGGGACAGCCGACAGATACGCAGTATTTT. The rearrangement uses TRBV7-3 and TRBJ2-3; 7 bases line up with TRBD1. CDR1 SGHTA and CDR2 FQGTGA come from the germline V gene. The trim removed 5 bases at V and 3 bases at J, leaving 5 bases unmatched. The CDR3 runs to 14 residues. Based on the CDR3 plus reference TRBV7-3 and TRBJ2-3, the full variable domain is GAGVSQTPSNKVTEKGKYVELRCDPISGHTALYWYRQSLGQGPEFLIYFQGTGAADDSGLPNDRFFAVRPEGSVSTLKIQRTERGDSAVYLCASSRGQPTDTQYFGPGTRLTVL.

The J gene is TRBJ1-3, the V gene TRBV29-1; D gene ambiguous. Looked up from germline, CDR1 is SQVTM and CDR2 is ANQGSEA. V was shortened by 4 bases and J by 3 bases, with 4 bases between the two germline ends. The CDR3 totals 11 residues. The CDR3 DNA follows: TGCAGCGTTGCTGTTGGAAACACCATATATTTT. Protein product: CSVAVGNTIYF.

V usage is TRBV2 and J usage is TRBJ1-2; 9 positions agree with TRBD1. Losses at the gene ends were 8 bases for V and 2 bases for J; bases not matched to a gene: 6. CDR1 is SNHLY and CDR2 is FYNNEI in the germline V gene. This CDR3 region has 14 residues. Here the CDR3 reads CASRGGQGNYGYTF. Written as DNA, the CDR3 is TGTGCCAGCCGCGGGGGACAGGGAAACTATGGCTACACCTTC.

The CDR3 loop is CASSLDGGRGDEQFF. CDR3 nucleotide sequence: TGCGCCAGCAGCTTGGACGGGGGACGAGGTGATGAGCAGTTCTTC. The chain recombines TRBV5-1 with TRBJ2-1; a weak D match, TRBD2 (6 bases). Germline V gene lookup returns CDR1 SGHRS and CDR2 YFSETQ. CDR3 length: 15 amino acids. Trimming cost V 0 bases and J 8 bases, with 15 bases left between them.

The J gene is TRBJ2-3, the V gene TRBV3-1 (or the pseudogene TRBV3-2); 12 bases align to TRBD2. J gave up 5 bases and V 8 bases, and 11 bases lay outside the gene matches. CDR3 size: 16 residues. Germline assignment: CDR1 LGHDT and CDR2 YNNKEL (reference sequence). Here the CDR3 DNA reads TGTGCCAGCCAAAGAGGGCTAGCGGGAGGGGAAGATACGCAGTATTTT. Translated, it gives CASQRGLAGGEDTQYF.

The J gene is TRBJ1-2, the V gene TRBV15, with 8 bases that match TRBD1. CDR3 length equals 14 residues. With V trimmed by 0 bases and J by 8 bases, 5 bases remained unmatched. Germline-derived CDR1 and CDR2 are LNHNV and YYDKDF (reference sequence). CDR3 coding DNA: TGTGCCACCAGCAGAGAAGCAGGGGGCGCAGGCTACACCTTC. It translates to CATSREAGGAGYTF.

The chain uses TRBV15 and TRBJ2-1; 12 bases are shared with TRBD2. The trim removed 0 bases at V and 9 bases at J, leaving 6 bases unmatched. Germline V gene sequence: CDR1 LNHNV, CDR2 YYDKDF (reference sequence). The CDR3 sequence is 16 residues long. In nucleotides, the CDR3 is TGTGCCACCAGCAGAGATCTAGCGGGAGGGCTTACTGAGCAGTTCTTC. Protein sequence: CATSRDLAGGLTEQFF. The whole variable domain, remainder taken from reference TRBV15 and TRBJ2-1, is DAMVIQNPRYQVTQFGKPVTLSCSQTLNHNVMYWYQQKSSQAPKLLFHYYDKDFNNEADTPDNFQSRRPNTSFCFLDIRSPGLGDTAMYLCATSRDLAGGLTEQFFGPGTRLTVL.

The rearrangement links TRBV10-2 to TRBJ1-5; no reliable D call. This CDR3 is built from 13 residues. CDR1 WSHSY and CDR2 SAAADI come from the germline V gene. Trimming removed 0 bases at V and 5 bases at J, with 5 bases between. CDR3 in amino acids: CASSESLYQPQHF. The CDR3 DNA sequence: TGCGCCAGCAGTGAGTCACTATATCAGCCCCAGCATTTT.

J is TRBJ2-2 and V is TRBV5-1; 9 bases are shared with TRBD1. V lost 4 bases to trimming and J lost 3 bases; unmatched junction nucleotides: 4. This CDR3 is built from 15 residues. The germline gives CDR1 SGHRS, CDR2 YFSETQ. The CDR3, as DNA: TGCGCCAGCAGCCGGAGACAGGGGGACACCGGGGAGCTGTTTTTT. The encoded protein is CASSRRQGDTGELFF.

This clone was picked up a small number of times. The gene calls are TRBV11-2 and TRBJ2-3; tentative D call: TRBD2 (6 bases). Trimming removed 5 bases from V and 0 bases from J, with 15 bases in between. The CDR3 extends over 16 amino acids. Germline CDR1 SGHAT, CDR2 FQNNGV. Here the CDR3 reads CASSPRTTASTDTQYF. The CDR3 bases are TGTGCCAGCAGCCCAAGGACTACCGCTAGCACAGATACGCAGTATTTT.

This chain links TRBV7-2 with TRBJ1-1, with TRBD1 identical over 7 bases. CDR3 length equals 13 residues. V lost 4 bases, J lost 5 bases, and 4 bases stayed unmatched. CDR1 and CDR2 (germline): SGHTA, FQGNSA. This CDR3 reads CASSYRGSTEAFF. The CDR3 bases are TGTGCCAGCAGCTACAGGGGTTCGACTGAAGCTTTCTTT.

J is TRBJ2-1 and V is TRBV15, with TRBD1 as a possible D gene (6 bases). The germline V gene encodes CDR1 LNHNV and CDR2 YYDKDF (reference sequence). Trimming took off 0 bases at V and 2 bases at J, with 8 bases between the two ends. The CDR3 runs 15 residues. The CDR3 here is CATSREQGPYNEQFF. As DNA, the CDR3 is TGTGCCACCAGCAGAGAACAGGGCCCCTACAATGAGCAGTTCTTC. The variable domain in full, with the rest retrieved from reference TRBV15 and TRBJ2-1, is DAMVIQNPRYQVTQFGKPVTLSCSQTLNHNVMYWYQQKSSQAPKLLFHYYDKDFNNEADTPDNFQSRRPNTSFCFLDIRSPGLGDTAMYLCATSREQGPYNEQFFGPGTRLTVL.

The V call is TRBV27, the J call TRBJ1-4, with 10 bases lining up with TRBD1. From germline, CDR1 is MNHEY and CDR2 SMNVEV (reference sequence). The J segment lost 0 bases and the V segment lost 7 bases, leaving 5 bases of the junction unmatched. This CDR3 is built from 16 residues. In nucleotides, the CDR3 is TGTGCCAGCATGGGGACAGGGGATGCAACTAATGAAAAACTGTTTTTT. Translation gives CASMGTGDATNEKLFF.